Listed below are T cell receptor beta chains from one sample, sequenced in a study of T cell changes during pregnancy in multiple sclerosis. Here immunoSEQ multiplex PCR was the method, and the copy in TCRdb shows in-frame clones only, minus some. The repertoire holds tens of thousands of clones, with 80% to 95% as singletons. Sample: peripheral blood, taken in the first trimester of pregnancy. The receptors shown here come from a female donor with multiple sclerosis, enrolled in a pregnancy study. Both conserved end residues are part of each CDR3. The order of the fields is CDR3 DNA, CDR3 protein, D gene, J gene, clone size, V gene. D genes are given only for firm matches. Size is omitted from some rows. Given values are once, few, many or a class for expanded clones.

TGTGCCAGCAGCGCGGGGACTAGCGGAGGGTGGGATTCTAGCACAGATACGCAGTATTTT | CASSAGTSGGWDSSTDTQYF | TRBD2 | TRBJ2-3 | - | TRBV7-8
TGTGCCAGCAGTATCAGCTCTGGGGCCAACGTCCTGACTTTC | CASSISSGANVLTF | - | TRBJ2-6 | - | TRBV28
TGTGCCAGTAGTATTAACCACATGAACACTGAAGCTTTCTTT | CASSINHMNTEAFF | - | TRBJ1-1 | - | TRBV19
TGTGCCAGCAGTTTGGGAGGGAAGGGAAAGACTGAAGCTTTCTTT | CASSLGGKGKTEAFF | - | TRBJ1-1 | - | TRBV27
TGTGCCAGCACAGCCGGCGGGTCAAACATTCAGTACTTC | CASTAGGSNIQYF | - | TRBJ2-4 | - | TRBV2
TGCGCCAGCAGCACTGGGACACATACCTATGGCTACACCTTC | CASSTGTHTYGYTF | - | TRBJ1-2 | - | TRBV4-1
TGTGCCAGCAGCTTTCGACCAGCGAGCCCGGGGGGAAACACCATATATTTT | CASSFRPASPGGNTIYF | - | TRBJ1-3 | - | TRBV7-2
TGTGCCTGGACAGGTGTCGGCTTATATGGCTACACCTTC | CAWTGVGLYGYTF | - | TRBJ1-2 | once | TRBV30
TGTGCCAGCAGCCAAGATCAGGTTTCAGTGGGCCCCGGGGAGCTGTTTTTT | CASSQDQVSVGPGELFF | - | TRBJ2-2 | - | TRBV4-2
TGCAGCGTTGGGACTTTAATAGGTCTCTATGGCTACACCTTC | CSVGTLIGLYGYTF | - | TRBJ1-2 | - | TRBV29-1
TGTGCCAGCAGCCCCGTACTAGCGCGGATCGACGAGCAGTACTTC | CASSPVLARIDEQYF | TRBD2 | TRBJ2-7 | - | TRBV9
TGTGCCAGCAGTTGGGGGGGGCAAGGATACTATGGCTACACCTTC | CASSWGGQGYYGYTF | - | TRBJ1-2 | - | TRBV25-1
TGTGCCAGCAGCTCCCTAGACCCCCAAAATCAGCCCCAGCATTTT | CASSSLDPQNQPQHF | - | TRBJ1-5 | - | TRBV5-4
TGTGCCAGCAGCTTCCATTCCCCCGAGCAGTACTTC | CASSFHSPEQYF | - | TRBJ2-7 | - | TRBV7-9
TGCAGCGGGTACGTCTCAGGGGACGTATCCTACAATGAGCAGTTCTTC | CSGYVSGDVSYNEQFF | - | TRBJ2-1 | - | TRBV29-1
TGTGCCAGCTCACCATCGCAGGGTAGCTCCTACGAGCAGTACTTC | CASSPSQGSSYEQYF | - | TRBJ2-7 | - | TRBV18
TGTGCCAGTAGTACTTCGACAGGACCCTTTAACACCGGGGAGCTGTTTTTT | CASSTSTGPFNTGELFF | - | TRBJ2-2 | - | TRBV19
TGTGCCAGCAGCCCTCTTAGCAGCTCGAACACCGGGGAGCTGTTTTTT | CASSPLSSSNTGELFF | - | TRBJ2-2 | - | TRBV7-7
TGTGCCAGCAGTGGAGCCACTAGAGATCAGCCCCAGCATTTT | CASSGATRDQPQHF | - | TRBJ1-5 | - | TRBV2
TGTGCCAGCAGCGACAACAGGGGGCGGCTTAACTATGGCTACACCTTC | CASSDNRGRLNYGYTF | TRBD1 | TRBJ1-2 | - | TRBV9
TGCAGTGCTAGAGGAGGGACTGAAGCTTTCTTT | CSARGGTEAFF | - | TRBJ1-1 | - | TRBV20-1
TGTGCCACCAGCAGAAAAATACAGGGGAGCGCTGAAGCTTTCTTT | CATSRKIQGSAEAFF | TRBD1 | TRBJ1-1 | - | TRBV15
TGTGCCTGGAGGTCACAGGGGGTGGGAAACTATGGCTACACCTTC | CAWRSQGVGNYGYTF | TRBD1 | TRBJ1-2 | - | TRBV30
TGCAGTGCTAGAGACCTTGAGACAGAGGCGTTC | CSARDLETEAF | - | TRBJ2-7 | - | TRBV20-1
TGTGCCAGCAGTTACGGCGGCGGAGAGCCCCAGCATTTT | CASSYGGGEPQHF | - | TRBJ1-5 | - | TRBV6-5
TGTGCCAGCAGTTCTTCCGGACAGGGGGTACAAGAGACCCAGTACTTC | CASSSSGQGVQETQYF | TRBD1 | TRBJ2-5 | - | TRBV28
TGCGCCAGCAGCCAAGATACCCGGGGCCAAGAGACCCAGTACTTC | CASSQDTRGQETQYF | - | TRBJ2-5 | - | TRBV4-3
TGTGCCACCAGTCTTTTTCGGAGACCCCGCACAGATACGCAGTATTTT | CATSLFRRPRTDTQYF | - | TRBJ2-3 | - | TRBV15
TGCAGCGTCAGGACAGGGGGCCCCGGGGAGCTGTTTTTT | CSVRTGGPGELFF | TRBD1 | TRBJ2-2 | - | TRBV29-1
TGTGCCAGCAGCCCAACCGGAGGGACAGGGACCCTCCACGAGCAGTACTTC | CASSPTGGTGTLHEQYF | TRBD1 | TRBJ2-7 | - | TRBV7-8
TGTGCCAGCAGCTTCGGACAGGGCAATCAGCCCCAGCATTTT | CASSFGQGNQPQHF | TRBD1 | TRBJ1-5 | few | TRBV5-5
TGCGCCAGCAGCCAAGCGACAGGGGTTGGCTACACCTTC | CASSQATGVGYTF | TRBD1 | TRBJ1-2 | - | TRBV4-3
TGTGCCAGTCGTCAGGGGGCCCTCTCTGGGGCCAACGTCCTGACTTTC | CASRQGALSGANVLTF | TRBD1 | TRBJ2-6 | - | TRBV19
TGTGCCAGCAGCTTGGGGACAGGGGGATCCTATGGCTACACCTTC | CASSLGTGGSYGYTF | TRBD1 | TRBJ1-2 | - | TRBV9
TGTGCCAGCTCACCATGGGGACAGGGCCCGGATACGCAGTATTTT | CASSPWGQGPDTQYF | TRBD1 | TRBJ2-3 | - | TRBV18
TGTGCCAGCAGCGCCGGGACAGGGAGCCAGCCCCAGCATTTT | CASSAGTGSQPQHF | TRBD1 | TRBJ1-5 | - | TRBV6-1
TGTGCCAGCAGCTTAGCGAGGGGACCGGGACAGCCCACTGAAGCTTTCTTT | CASSLARGPGQPTEAFF | TRBD1 | TRBJ1-1 | - | TRBV7-6
TGTGCCAGCAGCCCCCGTGGGAGCCCTAACTATGGCTACACCTTC | CASSPRGSPNYGYTF | - | TRBJ1-2 | - | TRBV7-3
TGTGCTAGTGGATCAGATTACGACTTGGGAGATACGCAGTATTTT | CASGSDYDLGDTQYF | - | TRBJ2-3 | - | TRBV12-5
TGTGCCAGCAGCCCCCCCACGGGGAGCTCCTACAATGAGCAGTTCTTC | CASSPPTGSSYNEQFF | - | TRBJ2-1 | - | TRBV7-9
TGTGCCAGCAGCCCGGGACTAGCGGTTCTCTACGAGCAGTACTTC | CASSPGLAVLYEQYF | TRBD2 | TRBJ2-7 | once | TRBV7-2
TGTGCCAGCAGCGGGACAGCCTATAGCACAGATACGCAGTATTTT | CASSGTAYSTDTQYF | - | TRBJ2-3 | - | TRBV9
TGTGCCAGCGTCCCGGGGGGGGCACGCACTGAAGCTTTCTTT | CASVPGGARTEAFF | - | TRBJ1-1 | - | TRBV5-6
TGTGCCAGCAGCTTAGCAGCTAGCGGCAGCTACGAGCAGTACTTC | CASSLAASGSYEQYF | TRBD2 | TRBJ2-7 | - | TRBV11-2
TGTGCCAGCAAGGGAGCGAACACTGAAGCTTTCTTT | CASKGANTEAFF | - | TRBJ1-1 | - | TRBV2
TGTGCCAGCAGAACAGGTCCCTCTGGAAACACCATATATTTT | CASRTGPSGNTIYF | - | TRBJ1-3 | - | TRBV27
TGTGCCAGCAGCTTGACAGGGGTACCTAAAGGGGAAAAACTGTTTTTT | CASSLTGVPKGEKLFF | TRBD1 | TRBJ1-4 | - | TRBV7-9
TGTGCCAGCAGCCAAGGGAGGGGGCTCAACACTGAAGCTTTCTTT | CASSQGRGLNTEAFF | TRBD1 | TRBJ1-1 | - | TRBV14
TGTGCCAGCAGCCAACCCGACTGGGAGGGTTCCTACGAGCAGTACTTC | CASSQPDWEGSYEQYF | TRBD2 | TRBJ2-7 | - | TRBV14
TGTGCCAGCAGCCCCTCGGGTAGCGGGGGTTACAATGAGCAGTTCTTC | CASSPSGSGGYNEQFF | TRBD2 | TRBJ2-1 | - | TRBV5-4
TGTGCCAGCAGCCCAAGGGACTCTATCATCGATGAGCAGTTCTTC | CASSPRDSIIDEQFF | - | TRBJ2-1 | - | TRBV7-3
TGCGCCAGCAGCCAAGTTCTGGACACAGCCAAAAACATTCAGTACTTC | CASSQVLDTAKNIQYF | - | TRBJ2-4 | - | TRBV4-3
TGTGCCAGCAGCTTAGGAGGTCAGAGCACAGATACGCAGTATTTT | CASSLGGQSTDTQYF | - | TRBJ2-3 | - | TRBV7-3
TGCGCCAGCAGCCCCGACAGGGGAGATGGCTACACCTTC | CASSPDRGDGYTF | TRBD1 | TRBJ1-2 | - | TRBV5-1
TGTGCCAGCAGTTTACCGGGACAGGGGGCTATCCACGAGCAGTACTTC | CASSLPGQGAIHEQYF | TRBD1 | TRBJ2-7 | once | TRBV28
TGTGCCAGCAGCCCGGGGGGGGGCGGTCCCTACGAGCAGTACTTC | CASSPGGGGPYEQYF | TRBD2 | TRBJ2-7 | - | TRBV5-5